What follows are 7 T cell receptor beta chains derived from one specimen sequenced in a study of blood T cells in healthy people across ages. A second PCR, run for roughly 7 to 12 cycles, used a sample-barcoded 5' primer plus a J-beta primer mix. One entry per CDR3 protein results from TCRdb running MiXCR on the 5' RACE reads. Seen here are roughly 1.4 million distinct CDR3 sequences, roughly 59% observed once, and the top ten hold about 6.7%. Specimen: blood. These receptors were collected from a man younger than 35 in good health.

The table lists this clonotype with a few counts. The J gene is TRBJ2-7, the V gene TRBV7-9; D gene ambiguous. Germline values: CDR1 SEHNR, CDR2 FQNEAQ (reference sequence). This CDR3 is 15 amino acids long. V lost 3 bases and J 4 bases, leaving 16 bases between the germline ends. The CDR3 bases are TGTGCCAGCAGCTTGGGCAGGCGTCCCTCATACGAGCAGTACTTC. Its protein product is CASSLGRRPSYEQYF. The whole variable domain, filled in from reference TRBV7-9 and TRBJ2-7, reads DTGVSQNPRHKITKRGQNVTFRCDPISEHNRLYWYRQTLGQGPEFLTYFQNEAQLEKSRLLSDRFSAERPKGSFSTLEIQRTEQGDSAMYLCASSLGRRPSYEQYFGPGTRLTVT.

The chain links TRBV29-1 to TRBJ2-1; 8 bases line up with TRBD1. CDR1 is SQVTM, CDR2 ANQGSEA, per germline. The CDR3 runs to 13 residues. After removal of 5 bases from V and 10 bases from J, the junction contained 10 bases not matched to a gene. CDR3 protein: CSVLAGGRTEQFF. The CDR3 DNA reads as TGCAGCGTTTTGGCAGGGGGCCGGACGGAGCAGTTCTTC.

The J gene is TRBJ2-5, the V gene TRBV15, with 13 bases matching TRBD2. Judging by the DNA end, TRBJ2-7 fits better; the J call may be wrong. Looked up from germline, CDR1 is LNHNV and CDR2 is YYDKDF (reference sequence). CDR3 length equals 15 residues. DNA of the CDR3: TGTGCCACCGGGACTAGCGGGAATCTCACCTACGAGCAGTACTTC. Amino acids: CATGTSGNLTYEQYF.

This clonotype was seen once. DNA for the CDR3: TGTGCCAGCAGTGAGGTTTATAGGAACTATGGCTACACCTTC. Its translation: CASSEVYRNYGYTF. J is TRBJ1-2 and V is TRBV25-1, with D uncertain. The CDR3 sequence is 14 residues long. V dropped 3 bases and J dropped 2 bases, with 10 bases sitting between them. Germline assignment: CDR1 MGHDK and CDR2 SYGVNS.

This clonotype was counted a few times. The rearrangement uses TRBV4-2 and TRBJ2-1, with TRBD2 identical over 9 bases. V shed 3 bases and J 4 bases; nucleotides not matched to a gene: 10. The germline V gene has CDR1 LGHNA and CDR2 YNFKEQ. The CDR3 is 17 residues long. CDR3 protein: CASSHPWGTSSYNEQFF. For the CDR3, the DNA is TGTGCCAGCAGCCACCCCTGGGGGACTAGCAGTTACAATGAGCAGTTCTTC.

The V call is TRBV5-1, the J call TRBJ2-6, with 7 positions matching TRBD1. The V gene end was trimmed by 4 bases and the J gene end by 2 bases; junction bases not matched to a gene: 9. Germline lookup yields CDR1 SGHRS and CDR2 YFSETQ. CDR3 size: 17 residues. CDR3 nucleotide sequence: TGCGCCAGCAGCCTTAGACAGGGATTTACTGGGGCCAACGTCCTGACTTTC. Translated: CASSLRQGFTGANVLTF. Supplemented by reference TRBV5-1 and TRBJ2-6, the full variable domain reads KAGVTQTPRYLIKTRGQQVTLSCSPISGHRSVSWYQQTPGQGLQFLFEYFSETQRNKGNFPGRFSGRQFSNSRSEMNVSTLELGDSALYLCASSLRQGFTGANVLTFGAGSRLTVL.

The rearrangement joins TRBV20-1 to TRBJ2-1; tentative D call: TRBD2 (6 bases). This CDR3 region has 18 residues. V was shortened by 1 base and J by 3 bases, with 22 bases between the two germline ends. Germline V gives CDR1 DFQATT, CDR2 SNEGSKA (reference sequence). DNA of the CDR3: TGCAGTGCTAGAGTCGTCGGTCAGGCGGGACCGGACTACAATGAGCAGTTCTTC. Encoded protein: CSARVVGQAGPDYNEQFF.